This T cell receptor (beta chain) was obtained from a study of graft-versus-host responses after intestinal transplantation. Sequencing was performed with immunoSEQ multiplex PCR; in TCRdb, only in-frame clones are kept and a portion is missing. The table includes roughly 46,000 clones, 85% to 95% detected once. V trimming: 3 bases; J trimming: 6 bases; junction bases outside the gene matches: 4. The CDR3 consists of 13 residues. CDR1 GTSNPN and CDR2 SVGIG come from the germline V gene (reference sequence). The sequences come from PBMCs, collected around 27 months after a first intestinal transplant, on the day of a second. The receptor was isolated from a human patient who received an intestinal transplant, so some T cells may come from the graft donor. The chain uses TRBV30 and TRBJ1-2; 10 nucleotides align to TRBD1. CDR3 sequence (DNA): TGTGCCTGGAGGGGGACAGGGGTAGATGGCTACACCTTC. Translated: CAWRGTGVDGYTF.